This T cell receptor beta chain was obtained from a study of blood T cells in healthy people across ages. Using a J-beta primer mix together with a sample-barcoded 5' primer, a second PCR was run for roughly 6 to 12 cycles. Every molecule of cDNA carried a tag from a template-switch adaptor with 12 random nucleotides. A single record per CDR3 protein comes from TCRdb applying MiXCR to the 5' RACE reads. The sample lists roughly 500,000 distinct CDR3 sequences; approximately 25% were seen once. The CDR3 length is 16 residues. V lost 0 bases, J lost 1 base, and 12 bases lay in between. Germline values: CDR1 MGHDK, CDR2 SYGVNS. A word on this clonotype: Its target is not known.

Study conclusions and caveats: Naive CD4+ cell counts and diversity both ran higher in long-lived than in aged donors.

This sample was also put to use in a study of T cells of mothers and their children. As that report states: According to the study, all extracted RNA entered cDNA synthesis at about 1.4 ug per 15 ul.

The sequence was obtained from a boy aged 5-17 years in good health. The specimen was blood. The V call is TRBV25-1, the J call TRBJ2-5; weak D call: TRBD2 (7 bases). The CDR3 here is CASSEYQGGGQETQYF. CDR3 DNA: TGTGCCAGCAGTGAATATCAGGGAGGGGGCCAAGAGACCCAGTACTTC.